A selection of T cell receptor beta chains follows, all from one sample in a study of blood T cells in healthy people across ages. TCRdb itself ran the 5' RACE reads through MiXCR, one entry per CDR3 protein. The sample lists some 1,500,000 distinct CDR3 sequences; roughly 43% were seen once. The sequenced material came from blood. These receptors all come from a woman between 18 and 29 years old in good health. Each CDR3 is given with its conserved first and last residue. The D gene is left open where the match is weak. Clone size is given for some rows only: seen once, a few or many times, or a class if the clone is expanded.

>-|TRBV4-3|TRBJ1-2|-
TGCGCCAGCAGCCAAGATATCGATCGCAGACGCCACTATGGCTACACCTTC
CASSQDIDRRRHYGYTF
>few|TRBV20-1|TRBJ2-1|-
TGCAGTGCAGTGAGTAGAAAGGATGAGCAGTTCTTC
CSAVSRKDEQFF
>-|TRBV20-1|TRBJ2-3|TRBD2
TGCAGTGCTAGATATAGGGGAGGGGCAGATACGCAGTATTTT
CSARYRGGADTQYF
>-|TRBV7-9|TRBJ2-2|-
TGTGCCAGCAGGATAGCCTTCAACACCGGGGAGCTGTTTTTT
CASRIAFNTGELFF
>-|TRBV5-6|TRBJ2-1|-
TGTGCCAGCAGCTTGATACATACCTACAATGAGCAGTTCTTC
CASSLIHTYNEQFF
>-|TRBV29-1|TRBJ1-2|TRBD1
TGCAGCGTCGCCGAGGAGGGGGCCTGGGGTGGCTACACCTTC
CSVAEEGAWGGYTF
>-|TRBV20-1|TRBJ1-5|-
TGCAGTGCTGGTCGACAGAGGACTAGCAATCAGCCCCAGCATTTT
CSAGRQRTSNQPQHF
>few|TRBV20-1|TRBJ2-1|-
TGCAGTGCTAGAGCCCGCAGTCGCAATGAGCAGTTCTTC
CSARARSRNEQFF
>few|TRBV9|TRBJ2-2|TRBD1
TGTGCCAGCAGCTCCGACAGGGGCACCGGGGAGCTGTTTTTT
CASSSDRGTGELFF
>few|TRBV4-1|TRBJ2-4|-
TGCGCCAGCAGCCGACACCCTTGGTTAGGTCCGTCCAAAAACATTCAGTACTTC
CASSRHPWLGPSKNIQYF
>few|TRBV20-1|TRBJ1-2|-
TGCAGTGCTGGGGACAAGAACTATGGCTACACCTTC
CSAGDKNYGYTF
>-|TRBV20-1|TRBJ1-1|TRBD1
TGCAGTGCTAGGGACAGGGGTCCTGAAGCTTTCTTT
CSARDRGPEAFF
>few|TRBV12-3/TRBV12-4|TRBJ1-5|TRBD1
TGTGCCAGCAGTTTCGGGACAGGGGAAAATCAGCCCCAGCATTTT
CASSFGTGENQPQHF
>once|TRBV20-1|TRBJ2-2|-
TGCAGTGCTAGGGCAGGCATGAGAGGGGATGCCGGGGAGCTGTTTTTT
CSARAGMRGDAGELFF
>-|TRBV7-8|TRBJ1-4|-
TGTGCCAGCAGCTTCCCCTCAACCGGACGGGAAAAACTGTTTTTT
CASSFPSTGREKLFF
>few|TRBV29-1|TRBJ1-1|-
TGCAGCGTTGAAGGCCGCCGGGCGGATGTGCGCGCTTTCTTT
CSVEGRRADVRAFF
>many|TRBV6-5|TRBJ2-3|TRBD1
TGTGCCAGCAGTTACTCCGGACAGGGGTGGTCAGATACGCAGTATTTT
CASSYSGQGWSDTQYF
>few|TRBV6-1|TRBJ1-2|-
TGTGCCAGCAGTGAGTGGCCACACAGGGATCTGGATGGCTACACCTTC
CASSEWPHRDLDGYTF
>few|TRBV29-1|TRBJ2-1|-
TGCAGCGTTGATTTCTACAATGAGCAGTTCTTC
CSVDFYNEQFF
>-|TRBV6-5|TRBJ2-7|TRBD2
TGTGCCAGCAGTACCCCCGGGACTATCTCCTACGAGCAGTACTTC
CASSTPGTISYEQYF
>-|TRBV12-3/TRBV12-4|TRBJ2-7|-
TGTGCCAGCAGATCCCAACAGGGGGGGGAGCAGTACTTC
CASRSQQGGEQYF
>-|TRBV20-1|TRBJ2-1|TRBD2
TGCAGTGCTAGAGATAATGGGGGGGTCCGCTCCTACAATGAGCAGTTCTTC
CSARDNGGVRSYNEQFF
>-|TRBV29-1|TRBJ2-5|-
TGCAGCGTGAGATGGATAGGGAGGGAGACCCAGTACTTC
CSVRWIGRETQYF
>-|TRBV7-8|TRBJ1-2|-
TGTGCCAGCAGCTTACAGCTAGGAAGAGATGGCTACACCTTC
CASSLQLGRDGYTF
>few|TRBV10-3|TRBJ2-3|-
TGTGCCATCAGACCAAATATGGCAGGCCCAAGCACAGATACGCAGTATTTT
CAIRPNMAGPSTDTQYF
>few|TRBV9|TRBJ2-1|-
TGTGCCAGCAGCCCCGCTTCTTGGGCTCTGGCTAGCGAGGGCAATGAGCAGTTCTTC
CASSPASWALASEGNEQFF
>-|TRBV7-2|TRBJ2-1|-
TGTGCCAGCAGCCAGACATGTGAGCAGTTCTTC
CASSQTCEQFF
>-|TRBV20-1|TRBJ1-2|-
TGCAGTGCGCCTGGAGGGACTAGCTATGGCTACACCTTC
CSAPGGTSYGYTF
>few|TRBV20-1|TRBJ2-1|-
TGCAGTGCTAGAGTTCCCGCTAACAATGAGCAGTTCTTC
CSARVPANNEQFF
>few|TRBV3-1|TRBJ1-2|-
TGTGCCAGCAGCCTCCATCAGGATGGCTACACCTTC
CASSLHQDGYTF
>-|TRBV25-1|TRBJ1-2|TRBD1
TGTGCCAGCAGTGAAGATTCTAGAAAGGGGGCCAGGGGCTACACCTTC
CASSEDSRKGARGYTF
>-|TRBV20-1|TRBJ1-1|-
TGCAGTGCGGCTAACGGGGCCCGGGACACTGAAGCTTTCTTT
CSAANGARDTEAFF
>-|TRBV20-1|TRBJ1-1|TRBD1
TGCAGTGCTAGAGATATCGGAGGGGGCGCGAGCACTGAAGCTTTCTTT
CSARDIGGGASTEAFF
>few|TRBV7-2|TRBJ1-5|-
TGTGCCAGCAGCGTAGTGGCGACCCAGCCCCAGCATTTT
CASSVVATQPQHF
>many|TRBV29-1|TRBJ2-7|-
TGCAGCGTTGCTCGGGAAAGCTACGAGCAGTACTTC
CSVARESYEQYF
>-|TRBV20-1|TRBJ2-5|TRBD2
TGCAGTGCTAGGGGGACTAGCGGGGGCTACAATGAGCAGTACTTC
CSARGTSGGYNEQYF
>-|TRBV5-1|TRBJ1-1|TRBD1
TGCGCCAGCAGCTGGACAGGCGGAACCGGTGAAGCTTTCTTT
CASSWTGGTGEAFF
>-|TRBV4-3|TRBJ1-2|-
TGCGCCAGCAGCCAAGAGGGGCAACTACTTAACTATGGCTACACCTTC
CASSQEGQLLNYGYTF
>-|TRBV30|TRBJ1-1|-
TGTGCCTGGAGTGAGGGCTTTGGGACTGAAGCTTTCTTT
CAWSEGFGTEAFF
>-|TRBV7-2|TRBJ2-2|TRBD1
TGTGCCAGCAGCTCTTGGGACAGGAGCCTCAACACCGGGGAGCTGTTTTTT
CASSSWDRSLNTGELFF
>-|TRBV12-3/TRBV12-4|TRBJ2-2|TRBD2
TGTGCCAGCAGTAATCCCGGGAGGGTTCCCGGGGAGCTGTTTTTT
CASSNPGRVPGELFF
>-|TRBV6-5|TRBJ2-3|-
TGTGCCAGCAGTTACGGGCGACTAGGTCGCACAGATACGCAGTATTTT
CASSYGRLGRTDTQYF
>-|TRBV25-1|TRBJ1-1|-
TGTGCCAGCAGTGAGGCGGGACTGGGCGCTGAAGCTTTCTTT
CASSEAGLGAEAFF
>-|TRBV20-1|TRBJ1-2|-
TGCAGTGCTAGAGCTCAAAGGGTGGGGACCTATGGCTACACCTTC
CSARAQRVGTYGYTF
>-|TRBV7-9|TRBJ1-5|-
TGTGCCAGCAGCCTCACAGGGATAGGGCAGCCCCAGCATTTT
CASSLTGIGQPQHF
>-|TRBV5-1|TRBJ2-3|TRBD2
TGCGCCAGCAGCTCTATAGCGGGGATGGATACGCAGTATTTT
CASSSIAGMDTQYF
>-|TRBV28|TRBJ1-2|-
TGTGCCAGCAGGCCTCCAGGGCACTATGGCTACACCTTC
CASRPPGHYGYTF